Following are 12 T cell receptor beta chains from one sample sequenced in a study of blood T cells in healthy people across ages. A J-beta primer mix and a sample-barcoded 5' primer were used in a second PCR of about 7 to 12 cycles. TCRdb recomputed calls from the 5' RACE reads with MiXCR, one row per CDR3 protein. The table shows 1.5 million to 2 million distinct CDR3 sequences, with 25% to 30% occurring only once. Source material: blood. These receptors were obtained from a woman in her 30s in good health.

Points on this clonotype: Its ends do not fully match the called genes, so a read error is possible. This chain links TRBV9 with TRBJ2-2; 11 bases agree with TRBD2. This CDR3 has 18 residues. Germline V lookup: CDR1 SGDLS, CDR2 YYNGEE. The DNA for the CDR3 is TGTGGCAGCAGCGTAGTCCTAGCGGGGGGAGGGTTTACCGGGGAGCTGTTTTTT. Amino acids: CGSSVVLAGGGFTGELFF. Full variable domain (remainder filled in from reference TRBV9 and TRBJ2-2): DSGVTQTPKHLITATGQRVTLRCSPRSGDLSVYWYQQSLDQGLQFLIQYYNGEERAKGNILERFSAQQFPDLHSELNLSSLELGDSALYFCGSSVVLAGGGFTGELFFGEGSRLTVL.

This clonotype was found a few times. V and J are TRBV24-1 and TRBJ1-5; no clear D gene. V lost 4 bases to trimming and J lost 4 bases, with 13 bases between them. Looked up from germline, CDR1 is KGHDR and CDR2 is SFDVKD. The CDR3 consists of 15 residues. The CDR3 DNA reads as TGTGCCACCAGTGACCCCCGGGGAACGAATCAGCCCCAGCATTTT. As protein: CATSDPRGTNQPQHF.

The rearrangement links TRBV7-9 to TRBJ2-7; 7 bases are a match to TRBD1. The CDR3 has 16 residues. The germline CDR1 and CDR2 sequences are SEHNR and FQNEAQ (reference sequence). With V trimmed by 5 bases and J by 0 bases, 10 bases remained unmatched. CDR3 sequence: CASSAYGQESSYEQYF. CDR3 nucleotides: TGTGCCAGCAGCGCGTACGGACAGGAGAGCTCCTACGAGCAGTACTTC.

V and J are TRBV29-1 and TRBJ2-1, with unresolved D. CDR3 size: 10 residues. Trimming removed 8 bases from V and 7 bases from J, with 9 bases in between. CDR1 and CDR2 from the germline V gene are SQVTM and ANQGSEA. This CDR3 is CSPSRNEQFF. In DNA, the CDR3 is TGCAGCCCCTCCAGGAATGAGCAGTTCTTC.

Notes on this clonotype: A much larger clone differs by one base, so this may be a read error. The rearrangement links TRBV20-1 to TRBJ2-4; D is uncertain. TRBJ2-5 explains the end of the DNA better; the J call may be wrong. This CDR3 comprises 13 residues. The germline CDR1 and CDR2 sequences are DFQATT and SNEGSKA (reference sequence). CDR3 bases: TGCAGTGCTCCAAACGCCACCCAAGAGACCCAGTACTTC. This encodes CSAPNATQETQYF.

This clonotype has just a few counts. With a much larger clone just one base away, this may be a read error. V gene TRBV5-1 combines with J gene TRBJ2-4, with D unclear. The CDR3 sequence is 12 residues long. Germline V lookup: CDR1 SGHRS, CDR2 YFSETQ. CDR3 residues: CASSGSKSIQYF. DNA of the CDR3: TGCGCCAGCTCCGGCAGCAAAAGCATTCAGTACTTC.

On this clonotype: Germline and junction disagree at one end, which may indicate a read error. The chain couples TRBV3-1 to TRBJ2-7; 7 bases map to TRBD2. CDR1 LGHDT and CDR2 YNNKEL come from the germline V gene (reference sequence). CDR3 length: 14 residues. The CDR3 here is CAGSPGLVAYEQYF. For the CDR3, the DNA is TGTGCCGGCAGCCCCGGACTAGTTGCCTACGAGCAGTACTTC.

This clonotype turned up a few times. This chain connects TRBV4-1 to TRBJ1-5; unclear D gene. Trimming removed 5 bases at V and 1 base at J, with 15 bases between. The germline CDR1 and CDR2 sequences are MGHRA and YSYEKL. The CDR3 length is 16 residues. The CDR3 DNA follows: TGCGCCAGCAGCGCCCGTGCGCAGGCAAGCAATCAGCCCCAGCATTTT. Translating gives CASSARAQASNQPQHF.

Many counts were recorded for this clonotype. The rearrangement uses TRBV5-1 and TRBJ2-5; 7 bases fit TRBD1. From germline, CDR1 is SGHRS and CDR2 YFSETQ. CDR3 length equals 12 residues. V trimming: 6 bases; J trimming: 5 bases; junction bases outside the gene matches: 4. The CDR3 DNA follows: TGCGCCAGCACGACAGGGCTTGAGACCCAGTACTTC. It encodes CASTTGLETQYF.

With regard to this clonotype: A read error may account for a junction end that differs from germline. The rearrangement uses TRBV10-3 and TRBJ2-7, with D unresolved. Germline V gene data show CDR1 as ENHRY and CDR2 as SYGVKD. The CDR3 runs 15 residues. CDR3 nucleotides: TGTGCCATCAGTGAGTATTCGCAGATAGGTGACGATCAGTACTTC. The encoded protein is CAISEYSQIGDDQYF.

V is TRBV6-5 and J is TRBJ1-2; a weak D match, TRBD1 (6 bases). V was cut by 6 bases and J by 1 base, with 15 bases left in between. Germline V gene sequence: CDR1 MNHEY, CDR2 SVGAGI. The CDR3 totals 15 residues. CDR3 sequence: CASRPPTGRNYGYTF. DNA for the CDR3: TGTGCCAGCAGACCCCCGACAGGCCGTAACTATGGCTACACCTTC.

Only a few counts were recorded for this clonotype. This may stem from a read error, because a much larger clone lies one nucleotide away. V and J are TRBV7-7 and TRBJ2-5; no firm D call. CDR3 length: 14 amino acids. Germline V gene data show CDR1 as SSHAT and CDR2 as FNYEAQ (reference sequence). Trimming took 8 bases from V and 1 from J, leaving 14 bases between them. The CDR3 region is CASGLNRFQETQYF. CDR3 sequence (DNA): TGTGCCAGCGGCCTTAACAGATTCCAAGAGACCCAGTACTTC.